The 2 T cell receptor beta chains listed next were all sequenced from one sample in a study of graft-versus-host responses after intestinal transplantation. For these receptors, no antigen is known. Some clones are missing from TCRdb's copy, which holds only in-frame ones; the method was immunoSEQ multiplex PCR. This sample has tens of thousands of clones; roughly 87% occur once, and the top ten carry roughly a sixth. Sequenced here: unstimulated CD8+ T cells sorted from spleen or lymph node cells, sampled before intestinal transplant. The receptor source for this set is a human donor who received an intestinal transplant.

V and J are TRBV4-1 and TRBJ2-3, with TRBD2 matching over 9 bases. Per the germline V gene, CDR1 is MGHRA and CDR2 is YSYEKL. With V trimmed by 8 bases and J by 3 bases, 9 bases remained unmatched. The length of the CDR3 is 15 residues. In DNA, the CDR3 is TGCGCCAGCGGTCGCGGGAGGGCCGGGACAGATACGCAGTATTTT. Translation gives CASGRGRAGTDTQYF.

The chain couples TRBV6-5 to TRBJ1-2, with TRBD1 matching over 7 bases. The CDR3 is 14 residues long. Germline-derived CDR1 and CDR2 are MNHEY and SVGAGI. V lost 2 bases, J lost 0 bases, and 0 bases stayed unmatched. CDR3 amino acids: CASSYGQANYGYTF. The CDR3 DNA is TGTGCCAGCAGTTACGGACAGGCTAACTATGGCTACACCTTC.